The sequence of this TCR beta chain was determined in a study of T-cell reconstitution after alpha-beta-depleted transplantation in children. General observations from the study: Where alpha-beta T cells came from about two months after transplant was reportedly several hundred expanded graft clones.

Concerning this clonotype: Its antigen is currently unknown.

V lost 2 bases to trimming and J lost 7 bases, with 15 bases between them. The CDR3 is 16 residues long. Germline V gene sequence: CDR1 MDHEN, CDR2 SYDVKM. During its preparation, the TCRbeta library received unique molecular identifiers. Using its own MiXCR run on the PCR reads, TCRdb lists one record per CDR3 protein. Here the sample spans hundreds of thousands of distinct CDR3 sequences, around 13% being singletons. This chain joins TRBV28 and TRBJ1-6; D is possibly TRBD1 (6 bases). The clonotype originates from a male patient younger than 18 who had a stem cell transplant for acute myeloid leukemia, so the T cells may come from the graft donor. The source material was PBMCs, mostly from graft donor cells, sampled 360 days after TCRalphabeta/CD19-depleted stem cell transplant. The CDR3 here is CASSLLQGTGNSPLHF. The DNA for the CDR3 is TGTGCCAGCAGTTTACTGCAGGGGACGGGCAATTCACCCCTCCACTTT. Based on the CDR3 plus reference TRBV28 and TRBJ1-6, the full variable domain is DVKVTQSSRYLVKRTGEKVFLECVQDMDHENMFWYRQDPGLGLRLIYFSYDVKMKEKGDIPEGYSVSREKKERFSLILESASTNQTSMYLCASSLLQGTGNSPLHFGNGTRLTVT.